Following are 3 T cell receptor beta chains from one sample sequenced in a study of cytomegalovirus exposure and HLA in healthy donors (dated by TCRdb to between 2016 and 2019). The library was made by the immunoSEQ multiplex PCR assay. For the multiplex PCR, a mixture combining 60 forward primers for TCR Vbeta segments and 13 reverse primers for TCR Jbeta segments was used. TCRdb holds this immuneACCESS table with in-frame rearrangements only. Some clones are missing; in checked studies, unresolved V genes explain under half, and the rest has no known cause. The sample profile shows 200,000 to 300,000 clones; 70% to 90% of them were found once. The ten largest clones take up about 2% of the sample. Sample: PBMCs. The receptor set was obtained from a woman aged 40 to 55 in good health and CMV-seropositive.

This clone occurred a few times. The chain couples TRBV19 to TRBJ2-6; 11 nucleotides align to TRBD1. Losses at the gene ends were 6 bases for V and 3 bases for J; bases not matched to a gene: 7. The CDR3 is 17 residues long. From germline, CDR1 is LNHDA and CDR2 SQIVND (reference sequence). The CDR3 loop reads CASSPPDRGRGANVLTF. CDR3 nucleotides: TGTGCCAGTAGCCCCCCGGACAGGGGGCGTGGGGCCAACGTCCTGACTTTC. The variable domain in full, with the rest retrieved from reference TRBV19 and TRBJ2-6, is DGGITQSPKYLFRKEGQNVTLSCEQNLNHDAMYWYRQDPGQGLRLIYYSQIVNDFQKGDIAEGYSVSREKKESFPLTVTSAQKNPTAFYLCASSPPDRGRGANVLTFGAGSRLTVL.

V is TRBV2 and J is TRBJ1-2; TRBD1 aligns across 8 bases. Germline V gene data show CDR1 as SNHLY and CDR2 as FYNNEI. V was clipped by 6 bases and J by 8 bases; unmatched bases: 8. This CDR3 is 13 amino acids long. The CDR3 DNA is TGTGCCAGCAGCGGAGGACAGGGCTGGGGCTACACCTTC. Translated, it gives CASSGGQGWGYTF.

A single count supports this clone. This chain connects TRBV7-9 to TRBJ2-5; D gene uncertain. This CDR3 has 14 amino acids. Trimming pared 0 bases from V and 5 bases from J, leaving 10 bases between. Germline lookup yields CDR1 SEHNR and CDR2 FQNEAQ (reference sequence). The CDR3 loop reads CASSLAVGRETQYF. As DNA, the CDR3 is TGTGCCAGCAGCTTAGCTGTCGGTCGGGAGACCCAGTACTTC.